The rows below give T cell receptor beta chains drawn from one sample of a study of beta chain features in type 1 diabetes. Sequencing used immunoSEQ multiplex PCR; TCRdb keeps in-frame clones, though not all of them. The repertoire includes 600,000 to 700,000 clones, under 15% of them detected once, and around 0.022% sits in the top ten. The sequenced sample consisted of naive CD4+ T cells from blood. The origin of the receptors is a man younger than 35 with type 1 diabetes. Each CDR3 is given with its conserved first and last residue. The order of the fields is CDR3 DNA, CDR3 protein, D gene, V gene, J gene, clone size. D genes are given only for firm matches. The listing skips clone size in some rows; elsewhere it reads once, few, many or a size class.

cdr3_nt: TGTGCCACCAGCAGAAAAGGGGGCGCAAACGAGCAGTACTTC
cdr3_aa: CATSRKGGANEQYF
d_call: TRBD1
v_call: TRBV15
j_call: TRBJ2-7
clone_size: NA

cdr3_nt: TGTGCCAGCAGCGCAAGGGACAGTATAAACTATGGCTACACCTTC
cdr3_aa: CASSARDSINYGYTF
d_call: TRBD1
v_call: TRBV9
j_call: TRBJ1-2
clone_size: few

cdr3_nt: TGCAGCGTTGGGAGTGGTGGTGGCGGCTACAATCAGCCCCAGCATTTT
cdr3_aa: CSVGSGGGGYNQPQHF
d_call: NA
v_call: TRBV29-1
j_call: TRBJ1-5
clone_size: few

cdr3_nt: TGTGCCTGGAGTCGCCGACAGGGCAGCACTGAAGCTTTCTTT
cdr3_aa: CAWSRRQGSTEAFF
d_call: TRBD1
v_call: TRBV30
j_call: TRBJ1-1
clone_size: few

cdr3_nt: TGTGCCAGCAGTTTAGAGGAGGGAGGGGCAGGGACCCAGTACTTC
cdr3_aa: CASSLEEGGAGTQYF
d_call: TRBD2
v_call: TRBV27
j_call: TRBJ2-5
clone_size: NA

cdr3_nt: TGTGCCAGTAGTATGTGGGGCGACTCCTACGAGCAGTACTTC
cdr3_aa: CASSMWGDSYEQYF
d_call: NA
v_call: TRBV19
j_call: TRBJ2-7
clone_size: NA

cdr3_nt: TGTGCCACCGGGACAGGGGACACAGATACGCAGTATTTT
cdr3_aa: CATGTGDTDTQYF
d_call: TRBD1
v_call: TRBV7-3
j_call: TRBJ2-3
clone_size: NA

cdr3_nt: TGTGCCAGCAGCCAAGATGCGGCTAGCGGGCCCTATGGGACCCAGTACTTC
cdr3_aa: CASSQDAASGPYGTQYF
d_call: TRBD2
v_call: TRBV4-2
j_call: TRBJ2-5
clone_size: few

cdr3_nt: TGTGCCAGCAGTTCTGACGGAAACTACAATGAGCAGTTCTTC
cdr3_aa: CASSSDGNYNEQFF
d_call: NA
v_call: TRBV6-4
j_call: TRBJ2-1
clone_size: NA

cdr3_nt: TGTGCCAGCAGTTTGGACAGGGGAGGGGATACGCAGTATTTT
cdr3_aa: CASSLDRGGDTQYF
d_call: TRBD1
v_call: TRBV2
j_call: TRBJ2-3
clone_size: NA

cdr3_nt: TGTGCCAGCAGCCCGGGACAGGGGGACTACAATGAGCAGTTCTTC
cdr3_aa: CASSPGQGDYNEQFF
d_call: TRBD1
v_call: TRBV6-5
j_call: TRBJ2-1
clone_size: NA

cdr3_nt: TGTGCCAGCAGCGCCCCAGGGCTCTCTGGAAACACCATATATTTT
cdr3_aa: CASSAPGLSGNTIYF
d_call: NA
v_call: TRBV9
j_call: TRBJ1-3
clone_size: few

cdr3_nt: TGCGCCAGCAGCCAAGGACGGGGCTTGGGACAGGGTGAATACGAGCAGTACTTC
cdr3_aa: CASSQGRGLGQGEYEQYF
d_call: TRBD1
v_call: TRBV4-1
j_call: TRBJ2-7
clone_size: NA

cdr3_nt: TGCAGCGTCCAGGGCTCCGGGACGAACTATGGCTACACCTTC
cdr3_aa: CSVQGSGTNYGYTF
d_call: NA
v_call: TRBV29-1
j_call: TRBJ1-2
clone_size: few

cdr3_nt: TGTGCCAGTAAGCAGGCGGAGACCCAGTACTTC
cdr3_aa: CASKQAETQYF
d_call: NA
v_call: TRBV28
j_call: TRBJ2-5
clone_size: few

cdr3_nt: TGTGCCAGCAGCTATGGACAGGGTTCCCACGAGCAGTACTTC
cdr3_aa: CASSYGQGSHEQYF
d_call: TRBD1
v_call: TRBV5-4
j_call: TRBJ2-7
clone_size: NA

cdr3_nt: TGCAGCGTTGCGCCGGGGGCGGCAGATACGCAGTATTTT
cdr3_aa: CSVAPGAADTQYF
d_call: NA
v_call: TRBV29-1
j_call: TRBJ2-3
clone_size: few

cdr3_nt: TGTGCCAGCAGTAGCGGGGGGCCCTCCACAGATACGCAGTATTTT
cdr3_aa: CASSSGGPSTDTQYF
d_call: TRBD2
v_call: TRBV6-5
j_call: TRBJ2-3
clone_size: few

cdr3_nt: TGTGCCAGCAGTTTACTAGCGGGGGGCCCGGGCGGGGAGCTGTTTTTT
cdr3_aa: CASSLLAGGPGGELFF
d_call: TRBD2
v_call: TRBV6-5
j_call: TRBJ2-2
clone_size: few

cdr3_nt: TGTGCCTGGGGCAGGGAGAACACTGAAGCTTTCTTT
cdr3_aa: CAWGRENTEAFF
d_call: NA
v_call: TRBV30
j_call: TRBJ1-1
clone_size: few

cdr3_nt: TGCGCCAGCAGCCCTGGTTCCACCTACGAGCAGTACTTC
cdr3_aa: CASSPGSTYEQYF
d_call: NA
v_call: TRBV5-1
j_call: TRBJ2-7
clone_size: few

cdr3_nt: TGTGCCAGCTCCAGGGGGGGGAAGGATGAAAAACTGTTTTTT
cdr3_aa: CASSRGGKDEKLFF
d_call: TRBD1
v_call: TRBV7-2
j_call: TRBJ1-4
clone_size: few